The rows below give T cell receptor beta chains drawn from one sample of a study of blood T cells in healthy people across ages. One entry per CDR3 protein, called by TCRdb with MiXCR from the 5' RACE reads. Found here are 750,000 to 950,000 distinct CDR3 sequences, 25% to 35% of them singletons; the top ten hold roughly 10%. These data also featured in a second study, about T cells of mothers and their children.

Material for sequencing was blood. The receptors derive from a woman aged 40 to 50 in good health. CDR3s include the opening cysteine and the closing phenylalanine or tryptophan. Fields, in order: V gene, J gene, D gene, clone size, CDR3 DNA, CDR3 protein. D genes are given only for firm matches. Size values are once, few and many counts, or a class for expanded clones, and some rows have none.

TRBV11-1	TRBJ2-2	TRBD1	-	TGTGCCAGCAGCTTACTGACAGGGGCGACGAACACCGGGGAGCTGTTTTTT	CASSLLTGATNTGELFF
TRBV14	TRBJ1-1	-	-	TGTGCCAGCAGCCTCACACGAGACTTAATGAACACTGAAGCTTTCTTT	CASSLTRDLMNTEAFF
TRBV19	TRBJ1-1	-	once	TGTGCCAGTAGCCAACAGGGAGGAGGTGAAGCTTTCTTT	CASSQQGGGEAFF
TRBV5-5	TRBJ2-6	-	few	TGTGCCAGCAGCGTGACCAGGGATTCTGGGGCCAACGTCCTGACTTTC	CASSVTRDSGANVLTF
TRBV18	TRBJ2-7	-	many	TGTGCCAGCTCACCACGGGGGGGCACCTACGAGCAGTACTTC	CASSPRGGTYEQYF
TRBV20-1	TRBJ1-2	-	-	TGCAGTGCTAGTATCCAGGCAGCTTCTAACTATGGCTACACCTTC	CSASIQAASNYGYTF
TRBV20-1	TRBJ2-5	-	few	TGCAGTGCTAGATTGCCAGGAGACCCGTACTTC	CSARLPGDPYF
TRBV9	TRBJ1-3	-	-	TGTGCCAGCAGCGTAGAAGTGTTCTCTGGAAACACCATATATTTT	CASSVEVFSGNTIYF
TRBV6-4	TRBJ2-1	-	once	TGTGCCAGCAGTGGGGAGTATCACAATGAGCAGTTCTTC	CASSGEYHNEQFF
TRBV13	TRBJ1-2	-	many	TGTGCCAGCAGCTTACCCGGAGTAAACTATGGCTACACCTTC	CASSLPGVNYGYTF
TRBV7-9	TRBJ1-2	-	once	TGTGCCAGCAACCCCGGAACAGGATCTTACTATGGCTACACCTTC	CASNPGTGSYYGYTF
TRBV4-3	TRBJ2-1	TRBD1	few	TGCGCCAGCAGCCAAACTAACAGGGGCCCCTACAATGAGCAGTTCTTC	CASSQTNRGPYNEQFF
TRBV20-1	TRBJ2-4	-	-	TGCAGTGCTCCTCGGGGGGCCTCCCACAATGAGCAGTACTTC	CSAPRGASHNEQYF
TRBV9	TRBJ1-1	TRBD1	-	TGTGCCAGCAACGCGGACAGGGCGAGCACTGAAGCTCTCTTT	CASNADRASTEALF
TRBV7-9	TRBJ1-2	TRBD1	few	TGTGCCAGCAGGCCCAATTCCGGGACAGTAAACTATGGCTACACCTTC	CASRPNSGTVNYGYTF
TRBV27	TRBJ1-5	-	-	TGTGCCAGCAGTTTTCGAGGGGGAGCTCAGCCCCAGCATTTT	CASSFRGGAQPQHF
TRBV28	TRBJ1-2	-	few	TGTGCCAGCAGTCCCCATGAGGGGCTTGGCTATGGCTACACCTTC	CASSPHEGLGYGYTF
TRBV20-1	TRBJ1-1	TRBD1	few	TGCAGTGCTAGTTGGCAGGGGGCCACTGAAGCTTTCTTT	CSASWQGATEAFF
TRBV9	TRBJ2-2	TRBD2	-	TGTGCCAGCAGCGTGGGACTAGCGGTCACCGGGGAGCTGTTTTTT	CASSVGLAVTGELFF
TRBV5-5	TRBJ2-1	-	-	TGTGCCAGCAGCCCAAAGGTCGGCAATGAGCAGTTCTTC	CASSPKVGNEQFF
TRBV30	TRBJ2-7	-	-	TGTGCCTGGAGTTCCAATGCCTACGAGCAGTACTTC	CAWSSNAYEQYF
TRBV4-2	TRBJ2-7	-	-	TGTGCCAGCAGCCAAGGGAGCGGGCGAGGATGGTACGAGCAGTACTTC	CASSQGSGRGWYEQYF
TRBV28	TRBJ2-3	TRBD1	-	TGTGCCAGCAGTACGTCTCGGGGACAGGGACCTTTGGCGCGCACAGATACGCAGTATTTT	CASSTSRGQGPLARTDTQYF
TRBV20-1	TRBJ2-5	-	-	TGCAGTGCTATAGTTAGCGGAGGGGAGACCCAGTACTTC	CSAIVSGGETQYF
TRBV28	TRBJ1-1	TRBD1	-	TGTGCCAGCAAGACAGGGGCTATGAACACTGAAGCTTTCTTT	CASKTGAMNTEAFF
TRBV9	TRBJ2-7	-	many	TGTGCCAGCAGCGTAGTAGGGGGCTCCTACGAGCAGTACTTC	CASSVVGGSYEQYF
TRBV6-5	TRBJ2-3	TRBD2	many	TGTGCCAGCAGGCGGGGGGGCCATGGCACAGATACGCAGTATTTT	CASRRGGHGTDTQYF
TRBV20-1	TRBJ2-2	TRBD1	-	TGCAGTGCACCTGAGACAGGGCCCAAGGGGGAGCTGTTTTTT	CSAPETGPKGELFF
TRBV4-2	TRBJ2-2	-	few	TGTGCCAGCAGCCAAGGTCGAGTGGGGGGCGCCGGGGAGCTGTTTTTT	CASSQGRVGGAGELFF